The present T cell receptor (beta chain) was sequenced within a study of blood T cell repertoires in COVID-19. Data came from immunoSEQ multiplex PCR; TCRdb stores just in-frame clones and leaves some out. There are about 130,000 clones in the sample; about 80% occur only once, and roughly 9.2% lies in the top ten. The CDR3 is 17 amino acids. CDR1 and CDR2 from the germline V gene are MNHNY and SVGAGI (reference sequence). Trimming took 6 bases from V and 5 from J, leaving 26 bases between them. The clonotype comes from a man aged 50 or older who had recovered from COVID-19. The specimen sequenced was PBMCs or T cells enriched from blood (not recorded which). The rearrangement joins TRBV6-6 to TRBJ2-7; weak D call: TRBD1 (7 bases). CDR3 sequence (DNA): TGTGCCAGCAGCCGACCCCCTTACAGGGGAGGAGAGGACGAGCAGTACTTC. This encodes CASSRPPYRGGEDEQYF.